This T cell receptor (beta chain) appears in the sequencing data of a study of shared clonotypes between healthy human individuals. The naive CD8 fraction comprised CD45RO-negative cells positively selected for CCR7 and excluded terminally differentiated effector memory CD45RA+ cells. Trimming cost V 3 bases and J 0 bases; bases outside gene matches: 11. There are 18 residues in the CDR3. Germline CDR1 and CDR2: MNHNS and SASEGT. Generated by immunoSEQ multiplex PCR, the TCRdb table keeps only in-frame clones and is missing some. The table lists about 2.1 million clones, 85% to 95% of them singletons.

The chain employs TRBV6-1 and TRBJ2-1, with 7 bases fitting TRBD2. The source of this sequence is a man between 18 and 35 years old in good health. Some clones in this sample may be carry-over from other donors' samples. Material: naive CD8+ T cells from PBMCs. CDR3 residues: CASSDLPGGSGSYNEQFF. The CDR3 nucleotides read TGTGCCAGCAGTGACCTGCCCGGCGGGAGCGGCTCCTACAATGAGCAGTTCTTC.